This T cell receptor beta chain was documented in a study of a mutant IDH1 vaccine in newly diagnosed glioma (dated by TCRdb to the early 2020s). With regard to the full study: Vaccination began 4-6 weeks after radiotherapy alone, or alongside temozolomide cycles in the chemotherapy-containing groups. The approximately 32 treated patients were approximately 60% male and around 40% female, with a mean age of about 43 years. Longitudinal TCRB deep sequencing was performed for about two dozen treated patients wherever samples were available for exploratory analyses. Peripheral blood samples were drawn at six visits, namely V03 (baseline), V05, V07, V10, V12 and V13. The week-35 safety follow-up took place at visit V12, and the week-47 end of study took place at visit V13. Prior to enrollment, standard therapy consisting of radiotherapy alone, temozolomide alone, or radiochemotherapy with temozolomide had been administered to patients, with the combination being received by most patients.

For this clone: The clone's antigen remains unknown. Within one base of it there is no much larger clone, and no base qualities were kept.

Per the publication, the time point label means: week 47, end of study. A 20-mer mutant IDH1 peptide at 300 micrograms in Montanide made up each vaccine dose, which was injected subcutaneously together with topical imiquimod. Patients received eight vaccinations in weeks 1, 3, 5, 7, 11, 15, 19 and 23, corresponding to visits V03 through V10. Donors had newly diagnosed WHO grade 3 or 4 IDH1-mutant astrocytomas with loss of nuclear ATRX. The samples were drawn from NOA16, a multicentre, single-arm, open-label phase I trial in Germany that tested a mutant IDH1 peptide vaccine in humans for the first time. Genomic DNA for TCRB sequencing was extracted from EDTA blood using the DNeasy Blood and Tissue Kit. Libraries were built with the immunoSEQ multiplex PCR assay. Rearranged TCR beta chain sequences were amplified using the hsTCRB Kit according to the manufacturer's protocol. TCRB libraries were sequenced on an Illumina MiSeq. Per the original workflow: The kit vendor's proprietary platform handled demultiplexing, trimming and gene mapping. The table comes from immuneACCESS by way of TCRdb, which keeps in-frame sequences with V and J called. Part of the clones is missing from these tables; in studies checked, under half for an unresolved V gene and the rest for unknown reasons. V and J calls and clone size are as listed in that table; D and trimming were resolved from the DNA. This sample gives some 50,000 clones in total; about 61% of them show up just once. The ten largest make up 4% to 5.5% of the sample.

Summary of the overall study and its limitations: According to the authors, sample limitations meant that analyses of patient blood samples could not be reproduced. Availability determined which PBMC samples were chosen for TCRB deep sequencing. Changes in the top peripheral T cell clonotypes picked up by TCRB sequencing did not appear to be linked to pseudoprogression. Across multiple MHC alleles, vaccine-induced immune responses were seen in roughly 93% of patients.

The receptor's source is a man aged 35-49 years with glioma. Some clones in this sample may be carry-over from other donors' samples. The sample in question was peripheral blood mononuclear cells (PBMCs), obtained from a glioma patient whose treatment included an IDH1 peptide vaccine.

The CDR3 reads CATSSDPRRGLSNQPQHF. The nucleotide sequence is given as TGTGCCACCAGCAGCGACCCCCGGCGGGGCTTAAGCAATCAGCCCCAGCATTTT. Here the chain combines TRBV15 and TRBJ1-5; TRBD1 is perhaps the D gene, given 5 matching bases. Inclusive of the bounding cysteine and phenylalanine, the CDR3 is 18 residues long. The DNA shown is the 54-base CDR3, in frame from base 1. CDR1 and CDR2 (LNHNV, YYDKDF) derive from the germline V gene (reference sequence). V loses 3 bases of germline sequence and J loses 1 base, and the interval between the two ends is 19 bases.